A single sample gave rise to the 3 T cell receptor beta chains below, sequenced in a study of T cells in Graves' hyperthyroidism and ophthalmopathy. From RNA transcripts, TCR beta CDR3 regions were amplified. Primed by the HTBI set, a first-round RT-PCR was run on the TCR CDR3. Via MiXCR, TCRdb re-called the multiplex PCR reads, giving one row per CDR3 protein. The sample lists about 400,000 distinct CDR3 sequences, roughly 14% seen once, with approximately 13% in the top ten. Sequencing was done on a sample of blood. These receptors all stem from a man aged 18 to 35 with Graves' ophthalmopathy.

This clonotype was observed a handful of times. The CDR3 DNA sequence: TGTGCCAGCAGCCAAGTTGAGGTGGGCGAAGCTTTCTTT. It specifies CASSQVEVGEAFF. The V call is TRBV14, the J call TRBJ1-1; no definite D call. This CDR3 is 13 amino acids long. The V end was cut by 1 base, the J end by 8 bases, with 11 bases between. Germline V gives CDR1 SGHDN, CDR2 FVKESK.

This clonotype was found many times. V and J are TRBV7-9 and TRBJ2-5; no clear D. CDR1 is SEHNR, CDR2 FQNEAQ, per germline (reference sequence). Trimming took off 4 bases at V and 3 bases at J, with 12 bases between the two ends. CDR3 length: 14 amino acids. This CDR3 is CASSSSAVKETQYF. For the CDR3, the DNA is TGTGCCAGCAGCTCAAGTGCAGTAAAAGAGACCCAGTACTTC.

This clonotype was found many times. The V gene is TRBV2, the J gene TRBJ1-1; D is unclear. Germline V gene sequence: CDR1 SNHLY, CDR2 FYNNEI. The length of the CDR3 is 14 residues. The V gene lost 3 bases and the J gene lost 4 bases, with 12 bases spanning the gap. The CDR3 here is CASSEIWGSTEAFF. The CDR3 DNA follows: TGTGCCAGCAGTGAGATCTGGGGAAGCACTGAAGCTTTCTTT.